The 15 T cell receptor beta chains in this list originate from one sample, sequenced in a study of blood T cell repertoires in COVID-19. Sequencing was performed with immunoSEQ multiplex PCR; in TCRdb, only in-frame clones are kept and a portion is missing. The sample has hundreds of thousands of clones; 88% are singletons. Sample: peripheral blood. All receptors come from a woman in her 70s with COVID-19, enrolled during active disease.

This clone was counted once. The rearrangement uses TRBV5-1 and TRBJ1-1; TRBD1 might be the D (5 bases). Germline CDR1 and CDR2: SGHRS and YFSETQ. V lost 4 bases and J lost 5, with 9 bases in between. CDR3 length: 12 amino acids. CDR3 loop: CASSRPGTEAFF. The CDR3 DNA is TGCGCCAGCAGCCGTCCAGGGACTGAAGCTTTCTTT.

V and J are TRBV12-5 and TRBJ2-5, with 7 bases identical to TRBD2. The ends lost 3 bases at V and 0 bases at J; junction bases unmatched: 1. Germline V gives CDR1 LGHNT, CDR2 FRNRAP. The CDR3 extends over 14 amino acids. The CDR3 coding sequence is TGTGCTAGTGGTTTACTAGCGAACCAAGAGACCCAGTACTTC. Protein: CASGLLANQETQYF.

V gene TRBV19 combines with J gene TRBJ2-1; no definite D call. Germline V CDR1 and CDR2: LNHDA, SQIVND (reference sequence). Trimming took 3 bases from V and 9 from J, leaving 12 bases between them. The CDR3 totals 13 residues. The CDR3 region has the DNA TGTGCCAGTAGTATGTCCTCCCCCTTTGAGCAGTTCTTC. Amino acid sequence: CASSMSSPFEQFF.

The chain carries TRBV2 and TRBJ1-6; TRBD1 matches at 7 bases. Germline V CDR1 and CDR2: SNHLY, FYNNEI. This CDR3 has 15 amino acids. V trimming: 6 bases; J trimming: 4 bases; junction bases outside the gene matches: 6. CDR3 bases: TGTGCCAGCAGACTCCGGGACAGTTATAATTCACCCCTCCACTTT. Its protein is CASRLRDSYNSPLHF.

Written as DNA, the CDR3 is TGTGCCTGGAGTGTAAGGGACAGGGATTCACCCCTCCACTTT. Its translation: CAWSVRDRDSPLHF. The chain joins TRBV30 to TRBJ1-6; TRBD1 agrees at 9 bases. With 0 bases clipped from V and 8 bases from J, the junction kept 2 bases outside the gene matches. Looked up from germline, CDR1 is GTSNPN and CDR2 is SVGIG (reference sequence). The CDR3 has 14 amino acids.

This chain connects TRBV3-1 (or the pseudogene TRBV3-2) to TRBJ1-2, with a tentative D call TRBD1 (6 bases). V lost 6 bases to trimming and J lost 4 bases, with 12 bases between them. The CDR3 covers 13 residues. Per the germline V gene, CDR1 is LGHDT and CDR2 is YNNKEL (reference sequence). DNA for the CDR3: TGTGCCAGCAGACCCGAGACAGGCTATGGCTACACCTTC. Protein product: CASRPETGYGYTF.

This rearrangement joins TRBV7-8 to TRBJ1-1; D uncertain. CDR1 and CDR2 (germline): SGHVS, FQNEAQ. The V end was cut by 1 base, the J end by 8 bases, with 11 bases between. The CDR3 spans 13 residues. The CDR3 region has the DNA TGTGCCAGCAGCTTAGACAGTTATATCGAAGCTTTCTTT. Residues: CASSLDSYIEAFF.

The V call is TRBV10-3, the J call TRBJ1-1; a possible D gene is TRBD1 (5 bases). Germline-derived CDR1 and CDR2 are ENHRY and SYGVKD. The ends were cut back, 3 bases at V and 0 bases at J, with 5 bases in the middle. The CDR3 covers 13 residues. This CDR3 is CAISEGVNTEAFF. The CDR3 region has the DNA TGTGCCATCAGTGAAGGGGTGAACACTGAAGCTTTCTTT.

The genes are TRBV24-1 and TRBJ1-1, with TRBD1 identical over 9 bases. This CDR3 is 16 amino acids long. CDR1 is KGHDR, CDR2 SFDVKD, per germline. With V trimmed by 3 bases and J by 5 bases, 9 bases remained unmatched. The CDR3 is CATSDIKTGGKTEAFF. The CDR3 DNA is TGTGCCACCAGTGATATTAAGACAGGGGGTAAGACTGAAGCTTTCTTT.

V is TRBV7-2 and J is TRBJ1-6; tentative D call: TRBD1 (5 bases). CDR3 length equals 13 residues. Trimming left V 2 bases short and J 14 bases short, with 13 bases between. The germline gives CDR1 SGHTA, CDR2 FQGNSA. Here the CDR3 reads CASSLNWSGSLHF. The CDR3 nucleotides read TGTGCCAGCAGCTTAAATTGGTCAGGGTCCCTCCACTTT.

The genes are TRBV9 and TRBJ1-1; D perhaps matches TRBD1 (5 bases). Trimming left V 2 bases short and J 0 bases short, with 8 bases between. The length of the CDR3 is 14 residues. The germline gives CDR1 SGDLS, CDR2 YYNGEE. DNA for the CDR3: TGTGCCAGCAGCGTGACAGTCATGAACACTGAAGCTTTCTTT. Its protein is CASSVTVMNTEAFF. Combining the CDR3 with reference TRBV9 and TRBJ1-1 gives the whole variable domain DSGVTQTPKHLITATGQRVTLRCSPRSGDLSVYWYQQSLDQGLQFLIQYYNGEERAKGNILERFSAQQFPDLHSELNLSSLELGDSALYFCASSVTVMNTEAFFGQGTRLTVV.

V and J are TRBV2 and TRBJ2-1; 9 positions agree with TRBD1. CDR1 is SNHLY and CDR2 is FYNNEI in the germline V gene. The junction had 8 bases not matched to a gene; V was cut back by 6 bases and J by 5 bases. CDR3 length: 15 residues. CDR3 sequence reads: CASSQTGGRNNEQFF. The CDR3 region has the DNA TGTGCCAGCAGCCAGACAGGGGGTAGGAACAATGAGCAGTTCTTC.

The rearrangement links TRBV3-1 (or the pseudogene TRBV3-2) to TRBJ2-7; 12 nucleotides agree with TRBD1. Germline V gene data show CDR1 as LGHDT and CDR2 as YNNKEL (reference sequence). With 2 bases clipped from V and 10 bases from J, the junction kept 6 bases outside the gene matches. The CDR3 spans 14 residues. In nucleotides, the CDR3 is TGTGCCAGCAGCCAACCGGGACAGGGGGCGAAACAGTACTTC. Residues: CASSQPGQGAKQYF.

The chain employs TRBV2 and TRBJ1-4; no clear D gene. CDR1 and CDR2 (germline): SNHLY, FYNNEI. V was shortened by 2 bases and J by 0 bases, with 13 bases between the two germline ends. The CDR3 length is 17 residues. The CDR3 loop is CASSETLTASTNEKLFF. The CDR3 DNA sequence: TGTGCCAGCAGTGAAACTCTCACAGCCTCAACTAATGAAAAACTGTTTTTT.

This sequence joins TRBV30 and TRBJ2-1, with TRBD1 identical over 9 bases. The junction had 9 bases not matched to a gene; V was cut back by 5 bases and J by 7 bases. CDR1 is GTSNPN and CDR2 is SVGIG in the germline V gene (reference sequence). The CDR3 contains 14 residues. This CDR3 reads CAWAPGQGWNEQFF. The CDR3 DNA is TGTGCCTGGGCACCGGGACAGGGCTGGAATGAGCAGTTCTTC.